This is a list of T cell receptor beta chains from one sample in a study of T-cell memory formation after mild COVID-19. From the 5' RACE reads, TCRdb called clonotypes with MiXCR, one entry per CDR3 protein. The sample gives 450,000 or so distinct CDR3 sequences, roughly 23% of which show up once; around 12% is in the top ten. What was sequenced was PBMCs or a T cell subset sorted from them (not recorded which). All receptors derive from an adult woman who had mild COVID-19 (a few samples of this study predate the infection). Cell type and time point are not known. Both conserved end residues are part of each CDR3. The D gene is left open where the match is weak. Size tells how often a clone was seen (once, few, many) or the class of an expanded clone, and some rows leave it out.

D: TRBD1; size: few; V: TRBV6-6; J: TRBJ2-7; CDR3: CASEARQGDEQYF; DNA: TGTGCCAGCGAGGCGAGACAGGGGGACGAGCAGTACTTC
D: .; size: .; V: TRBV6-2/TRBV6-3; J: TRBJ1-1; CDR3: CASSYSGTKTEAFF; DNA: TGTGCCAGCAGTTACTCCGGGACGAAAACTGAAGCTTTCTTT
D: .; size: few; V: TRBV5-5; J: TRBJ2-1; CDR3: CASSLGNSYNEQFF; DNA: TGTGCCAGCAGCTTGGGGAACTCCTACAATGAGCAGTTCTTC
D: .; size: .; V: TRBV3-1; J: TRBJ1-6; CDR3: CASSPDRRDGRSPLHF; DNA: TGTGCCAGCAGCCCAGACCGCCGGGACGGGCGATCACCCCTCCACTTT
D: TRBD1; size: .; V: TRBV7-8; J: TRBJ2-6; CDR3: CASSSSQGARLWLANVLTF; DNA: TGTGCCAGCAGCTCAAGTCAGGGGGCACGACTCTGGTTGGCCAACGTCCTGACTTTC
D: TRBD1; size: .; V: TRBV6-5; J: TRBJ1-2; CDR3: CASTSGTGNYGYTF; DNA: TGTGCCAGCACATCCGGGACAGGGAACTATGGCTACACCTTC
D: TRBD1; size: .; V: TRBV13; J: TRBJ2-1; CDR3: CASSLVLSDRGEGEQFF; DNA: TGTGCCAGCAGCTTAGTACTCTCGGACAGGGGGGAGGGTGAGCAGTTCTTC
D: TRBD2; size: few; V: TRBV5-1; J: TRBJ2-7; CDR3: CASSLVTSGVGTYEQYF; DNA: TGCGCCAGCAGCTTGGTTACTAGCGGGGTTGGGACCTACGAGCAGTACTTC
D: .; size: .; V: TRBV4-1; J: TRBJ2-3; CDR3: CASSRGISDTQYF; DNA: TGCGCCAGCAGCCGGGGTATTTCAGATACGCAGTATTTT
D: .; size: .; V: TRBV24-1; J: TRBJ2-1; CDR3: CATGPYNEQFF; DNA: TGTGCCACCGGACCTTACAATGAGCAGTTCTTC